This is a list of T cell receptor beta chains from one sample in a study of cytotoxic CD8 clonotypes in ibrutinib-treated CLL. Data came from immunoSEQ multiplex PCR; TCRdb stores just in-frame clones and leaves some out. The sample includes 300,000 to 350,000 clones, roughly 79% of them seen just once. The specimen was PBMCs, collected before ibrutinib treatment. Source of these receptors: a human donor with chronic lymphocytic leukemia. The CDR3 runs from the conserved cysteine through the conserved F or W. The D gene is left open where the match is weak. Rows give clone size only sometimes, using once, few, many, or a class for an expanded clone.

j_call d_call v_call clone_size cdr3_aa cdr3_nt
TRBJ2-3 TRBD2 TRBV30 NA CAWSVQGLARSEDTQYF TGTGCCTGGAGTGTACAGGGACTAGCGAGGAGCGAAGATACGCAGTATTTT
TRBJ2-2 NA TRBV10-3 NA CAIRDHRESTGELFF TGTGCCATCAGAGATCACAGGGAGTCCACCGGGGAGCTGTTTTTT
TRBJ1-2 NA TRBV2 NA CASSDDGYGYTF TGTGCCAGCAGTGACGATGGGTATGGCTACACCTTC
TRBJ2-2 TRBD2 TRBV4-2 NA CASSHTSGTRLGELFF TGTGCCAGCAGCCATACTAGCGGGACAAGACTCGGGGAGCTGTTTTTT
TRBJ1-1 NA TRBV19 NA CASSNRVGDTEAFF TGTGCCAGTAGTAACAGGGTAGGGGACACTGAAGCTTTCTTT
TRBJ2-7 TRBD2 TRBV10-3 few CAIRDPGLAPYEQYF TGTGCCATCAGGGACCCGGGACTAGCACCCTACGAGCAGTACTTC
TRBJ2-7 NA TRBV15 NA CATSRARDSLYEQYF TGTGCCACCAGCAGAGCCCGAGACTCACTGTACGAGCAGTACTTC
TRBJ2-1 NA TRBV7-2 NA CASSPRFF TGTGCCAGCAGCCCCCGTTTCTTC
TRBJ2-7 TRBD2 TRBV28 once CASKGLAGRHEQYF TGTGCCAGCAAAGGGTTAGCGGGAAGGCACGAGCAGTACTTC
TRBJ2-3 TRBD2 TRBV30 NA CAWSLAVRLTDTQYF TGTGCCTGGAGTCTAGCGGTTCGACTCACAGATACGCAGTATTTT
TRBJ1-2 TRBD1 TRBV29-1 NA CGSTGVDYGYTF TGCGGGTCGACAGGGGTAGACTATGGCTACACCTTC
TRBJ2-1 TRBD2 TRBV28 NA CASSPSGINEQFF TGTGCCAGCAGCCCTAGCGGGATAAATGAGCAGTTCTTC
TRBJ2-7 NA TRBV30 NA CAWSAYFLATYYEQYF TGTGCCTGGAGTGCGTACTTCCTAGCGACTTATTACGAGCAGTACTTC
TRBJ2-7 TRBD1 TRBV2 NA CASRSTGGKVLRDEQYF TGTGCCAGCAGGTCGACAGGGGGTAAAGTACTGCGGGACGAGCAGTACTTC
TRBJ2-5 NA TRBV11-2 NA CASSLGVQGLGETQYF TGTGCCAGCAGCTTAGGAGTGCAGGGTCTAGGGGAGACCCAGTACTTC
TRBJ2-1 NA TRBV27 NA CASSLSIMVRSSYNEQFF TGTGCCAGCAGTTTATCGATAATGGTCAGGAGCTCCTACAATGAGCAGTTCTTC
TRBJ1-2 NA TRBV5-4 NA CASSRQPDRSGYTF TGTGCCAGCAGCCGCCAGCCTGACAGGAGTGGCTACACCTTC
TRBJ2-2 NA TRBV11-2 NA CASSLDPLARTGELFF TGTGCCAGCAGCTTAGATCCCCTAGCGAGAACCGGGGAGCTGTTTTTT
TRBJ2-3 TRBD2 TRBV4-1 once CASSVSGTSTDTQYF TGCGCCAGCAGCGTTAGCGGGACTAGCACAGATACGCAGTATTTT
TRBJ2-7 TRBD2 TRBV7-2 NA CASSHIAGPHSYEQYF TGTGCCAGCAGCCATATAGCGGGCCCACACTCCTACGAGCAGTACTTC
TRBJ1-1 NA TRBV18 NA CASSLTNTEAFF TGTGCCAGCTCATTAACGAACACTGAAGCTTTCTTT
TRBJ2-7 NA TRBV18 NA CASSPFSGYEQYF TGTGCCAGCTCACCATTTTCCGGTTACGAGCAGTACTTC
TRBJ2-5 NA TRBV5-1 once CASRLLWAEETQYF TGCGCCAGCAGACTCCTTTGGGCGGAAGAGACCCAGTACTTC
TRBJ2-6 NA TRBV30 NA CAGPESTGANVLTF TGTGCCGGACCCGAGAGCACCGGGGCCAACGTCCTGACTTTC
TRBJ1-1 TRBD1 TRBV10-2 NA CASRPTTGWDTEAFF TGCGCCAGCAGACCAACGACAGGGTGGGACACTGAAGCTTTCTTT
TRBJ2-1 TRBD2 TRBV7-6 NA CASSSQGLAGGYNEQFF TGTGCCAGCAGCTCCCAGGGACTAGCGGGAGGATACAATGAGCAGTTCTTC
TRBJ2-7 NA TRBV27 NA CASSAFPNYEQYF TGTGCCAGCAGTGCTTTCCCCAATTACGAGCAGTACTTC
TRBJ2-7 NA TRBV19 NA CASTPTDLFHEQYF TGTGCCAGTACCCCCACAGACCTCTTTCACGAGCAGTACTTC
TRBJ2-7 NA TRBV27 NA CASSLYPGRGVGEQYF TGTGCCAGCAGTTTATATCCGGGTAGGGGGGTGGGGGAGCAGTACTTC
TRBJ1-2 NA TRBV15 NA CATSIGVFHYGYTF TGTGCCACCAGCATAGGGGTTTTCCACTATGGCTACACCTTC
TRBJ2-7 TRBD1 TRBV2 NA CASSAGTGGSYEQYF TGTGCCAGCAGCGCTGGGACAGGGGGATCCTACGAGCAGTACTTC
TRBJ1-4 NA TRBV7-2 once CASSLGGFYEKLFF TGTGCCAGCAGCTTAGGAGGGTTCTATGAAAAACTGTTTTTT
TRBJ2-7 NA TRBV19 few CATRSGSYEQYF TGTGCCACCAGGTCGGGGAGCTACGAGCAGTACTTC
TRBJ2-5 TRBD1 TRBV4-1 NA CASSHGTALQETQYF TGCGCCAGCAGCCATGGGACAGCCCTACAAGAGACCCAGTACTTC
TRBJ1-5 TRBD1 TRBV30 NA CAWSRSLGQGRNQPQHF TGTGCCTGGAGTCGAAGTCTGGGACAGGGCCGCAATCAGCCCCAGCATTTT
TRBJ2-1 NA TRBV19 NA CASSILVGSGNEQFF TGTGCCAGTAGTATACTTGTCGGGTCAGGGAATGAGCAGTTCTTC
TRBJ1-2 NA TRBV9 NA CASSLGGQDGYTF TGTGCCAGCAGCTTAGGAGGTCAGGATGGCTACACCTTC
TRBJ2-3 TRBD1 TRBV4-3 NA CASSQESPGTGGDTQYF TGCGCCAGCAGCCAAGAATCCCCCGGGACAGGGGGGGATACGCAGTATTTT
TRBJ2-1 NA TRBV14 NA CASSQTEAFGRNEQFF TGTGCCAGCAGCCAAACTGAGGCATTCGGTCGGAATGAGCAGTTCTTC
TRBJ1-5 TRBD1 TRBV4-2 NA CASSLKTGGGQPQHF TGTGCCAGCAGCCTAAAAACAGGGGGAGGTCAGCCCCAGCATTTT
TRBJ2-2 TRBD2 TRBV9 NA CASSVRLAANTGELFF TGTGCCAGCAGCGTACGACTAGCGGCTAACACCGGGGAGCTGTTTTTT
TRBJ2-7 NA TRBV28 NA CASRHPGGYEQYF TGTGCCAGTCGCCATCCCGGCGGGTACGAGCAGTACTTC
TRBJ2-3 TRBD2 TRBV6-6 NA CASTSVAGSPTDTQYF TGTGCCAGCACATCGGTAGCGGGGTCACCCACAGATACGCAGTATTTT
TRBJ2-2 NA TRBV27 NA CASSLFPGSTGELFF TGTGCCAGCAGTTTATTTCCAGGGAGCACCGGGGAGCTGTTTTTT
TRBJ1-1 NA TRBV2 NA CASRRESMNTEAFF TGTGCCAGCAGACGAGAGAGCATGAACACTGAAGCTTTCTTT
TRBJ1-5 NA TRBV7-8 NA CASSSYLGGHSNQPQHF TGTGCCAGCAGCTCCTACCTAGGAGGACATAGCAATCAGCCCCAGCATTTT
TRBJ2-7 TRBD2 TRBV7-2 NA CASSTPGLAGGVGQYF TGTGCCAGCAGCACCCCGGGACTAGCGGGAGGGGTTGGGCAGTACTTC
TRBJ1-2 NA TRBV7-9 NA CASSSDRADGYGGYTF TGTGCCAGCAGCTCGGACCGGGCGGATGGCTACGGAGGCTACACCTTC
TRBJ1-2 NA TRBV7-9 NA CASSLEGYGYTF TGTGCCAGCAGCTTAGAAGGATATGGCTACACCTTC
TRBJ1-2 NA TRBV7-6 few CASSLVQTDGDYGYTF TGTGCCAGCAGCTTAGTACAAACGGACGGGGACTATGGCTACACCTTC